This paragraph reports one T cell receptor (beta chain). Clones were sequenced by immunoSEQ multiplex PCR, and TCRdb holds only the in-frame ones, with some missing. The top ten clones hold about 32% of a sample with about 130,000 clones, 70% to 85% of them seen once. The germline V gene encodes CDR1 MNHEY and CDR2 SMNVEV (reference sequence). V dropped 3 bases and J dropped 5 bases, with 9 bases sitting between them. CDR3 length: 13 residues. The sample comes from a study of cytomegalovirus exposure and HLA in healthy donors. The chain couples TRBV27 to TRBJ2-3; D possibly corresponds to TRBD2 (5 bases). Source material: PBMCs. The receptor's source is a man younger than 40 in good health and CMV-seropositive. The CDR3 nucleotides are TGTGCCAGCAGTTTTAGCGTCCGAGATACGCAGTATTTT. Protein: CASSFSVRDTQYF.